A single sample is the source of the 24 T cell receptor beta chains below, sequenced in a study of T-cell reconstitution after alpha-beta-depleted transplantation in children. TCRbeta library construction was performed incorporating unique molecular identifiers. From the PCR reads, TCRdb called clonotypes with MiXCR, one entry per CDR3 protein. The sample shows almost 500,000 distinct CDR3 sequences, roughly an eighth of them seen only once. The sequencing used PBMCs from the stem cell graft donor, collected from the stem cell graft. All receptors derive from a human donor who donated a stem cell graft to a child with combined immunodeficiency.

The chain combines TRBV7-9 with TRBJ2-7, with 9 bases lining up with TRBD1. The germline V gene encodes CDR1 SEHNR and CDR2 FQNEAQ (reference sequence). Unmatched junction bases numbered 11, after V lost 4 bases and J lost 4 bases. This CDR3 contains 16 residues. The CDR3 is CASSSLVGQGFYEQYF. The CDR3 DNA reads TGTGCCAGCAGCTCTCTCGTAGGACAGGGGTTTTACGAGCAGTACTTC.

The chain recombines TRBV6-5 with TRBJ2-1, with D uncertain. The CDR3 is 16 amino acids. The ends were cut back, 2 bases at V and 0 bases at J, with 11 bases in the middle. Germline CDR1 reads MNHEY; CDR2 reads SVGAGI. The CDR3 reads CASSYDGASSYNEQFF. The DNA for the CDR3 is TGTGCCAGCAGTTACGACGGCGCGAGCTCCTACAATGAGCAGTTCTTC.

This clonotype was picked up one time. The chain links TRBV4-1 to TRBJ2-3; the D is unclear. Germline CDR1 reads MGHRA; CDR2 reads YSYEKL. The ends were cut back, 3 bases at V and 2 bases at J, with 21 bases in the middle. The CDR3 length is 18 residues. CDR3 sequence: CASSQTQLPGGNTDTQYF. The CDR3 nucleotides are TGCGCCAGCAGCCAGACGCAGTTGCCTGGCGGAAACACAGATACGCAGTATTTT.

This clonotype was observed many times. The CDR3 DNA reads TGTGCTAGTGGTTTCGGACGGAGTGAAGCTTTCTTT. Amino acid sequence: CASGFGRSEAFF. This chain links TRBV12-5 with TRBJ1-1, with no clear D. There are 12 residues in the CDR3. With 3 bases removed from V and 7 bases from J, the gap between germline ends came to 9 bases. The germline V gene encodes CDR1 LGHNT and CDR2 FRNRAP.

A few counts support this clonotype. The chain uses TRBV28 and TRBJ1-2; possibly TRBD1 for D (6 bases). The CDR3 consists of 13 residues. Germline V gives CDR1 MDHEN, CDR2 SYDVKM. V was clipped by 5 bases and J by 4 bases, with 11 bases between them. The CDR3 coding sequence is TGTGCCAGCAGTATCGGACAGACCTATGGCTACACCTTC. As protein: CASSIGQTYGYTF.

This clonotype occurred many times. The genes are TRBV5-1 and TRBJ1-2; 7 bases fit TRBD1. The CDR3 length is 15 residues. V lost 0 bases, J lost 5 bases, and 7 bases stayed unmatched. From germline, CDR1 is SGHRS and CDR2 YFSETQ. DNA for the CDR3: TGCGCCAGCAGCTTGGATTGGGGACAGTCTTATGGCTACACCTTC. Encoded protein: CASSLDWGQSYGYTF.

The sample holds many counts of this clonotype. The V and J genes are TRBV27 and TRBJ1-1; D is unclear. Trimming removed 2 bases from V and 1 base from J, with 5 bases in between. Per the germline V gene, CDR1 is MNHEY and CDR2 is SMNVEV (reference sequence). The CDR3 extends over 13 amino acids. CDR3 coding DNA: TGTGCCAGCAGTTTACAGAAGAACACTGAAGCTTTCTTT. Its protein is CASSLQKNTEAFF.

V is TRBV6-5 and J is TRBJ2-3; TRBD2 agrees at 7 bases. The CDR3 runs to 15 residues. The junction had 8 bases not matched to a gene; V was cut back by 2 bases and J by 6 bases. Germline V gene data show CDR1 as MNHEY and CDR2 as SVGAGI. DNA of the CDR3: TGTGCCAGCAGTTACGTCGGGGCGGGGGTGGATACGCAGTATTTT. Its protein is CASSYVGAGVDTQYF.

This clonotype has at least ten counts. At one end, the junction sequence differs from germline, possibly due to a read error. The CDR3 is CASSQDFGGLFF. CDR3 DNA sequence: TGCGCCAGCAGCCAAGATTTCGGGGGGCTGTTTTTT. This rearrangement joins TRBV4-3 to TRBJ2-2; a possible D gene is TRBD2 (6 bases). CDR1 LGHNA and CDR2 YSLEER come from the germline V gene. The CDR3 runs 12 residues.

The chain uses TRBV4-3 and TRBJ2-3, with 10 bases matching TRBD1. Germline assignment: CDR1 LGHNA and CDR2 YSLEER. This CDR3 comprises 16 residues. J gave up 5 bases and V 0 bases, and 5 bases lay outside the gene matches. CDR3 loop: CASSQDGGQGVDTQYF. The CDR3 region has the DNA TGCGCCAGCAGCCAAGATGGAGGACAGGGGGTAGATACGCAGTATTTT.

This clonotype occurred a few times. The rearrangement links TRBV5-5 to TRBJ2-7; D remains ambiguous. The germline CDR1 and CDR2 sequences are SGHKS and YYEKEE (reference sequence). V lost 4 bases, J lost 1 base, and 9 bases lay in between. The CDR3 extends over 13 amino acids. The DNA for the CDR3 is TGTGCCAGCAGCCACGATGGGTCCTACGAGCAGTACTTC. Amino acids: CASSHDGSYEQYF.

This clonotype has only a few counts. This chain uses TRBV12-3 or TRBV12-4 with TRBJ2-2, with TRBD2 identical over 7 bases. The CDR3 loop spans 15 amino acids. J lost 2 bases, V lost 5 bases, and 5 bases had no gene match. The CDR3: CASSPTSVNTGELFF. The CDR3, as DNA: TGTGCCAGCAGTCCTACTAGCGTCAACACCGGGGAGCTGTTTTTT.

This clonotype was counted ten times or more. The V gene is TRBV9, the J gene TRBJ2-7; TRBD2 agrees at 14 bases. The length of the CDR3 is 20 residues. Germline V gene sequence: CDR1 SGDLS, CDR2 YYNGEE. Trimming removed 0 bases from V and 3 bases from J; junction bases left unmatched: 14. The CDR3 DNA sequence: TGTGCCAGCAGCGTAGCTACAGGACTAGCGGGAGGAGGCGGGGGCTACGAGCAGTACTTC. Residues: CASSVATGLAGGGGGYEQYF.

This clonotype was recorded a few times. V is TRBV29-1 and J is TRBJ2-3; TRBD2 is a possible D gene (5 bases). The CDR3 totals 14 residues. Trimming left V 6 bases short and J 5 bases short, with 18 bases between. Per germline, CDR1 SQVTM and CDR2 ANQGSEA. The chain's CDR3 is CSVDDPEGGDTQYF. The CDR3 coding sequence is TGCAGCGTGGATGACCCCGAGGGTGGAGATACGCAGTATTTT.

The table lists this clonotype with a few counts. The chain has TRBV7-3 and TRBJ2-5; D uncertain. V was trimmed by 1 base and J by 5 bases, leaving 8 bases between them. Per the germline V gene, CDR1 is SGHTA and CDR2 is FQGTGA. The CDR3 spans 13 residues. CDR3 nucleotide sequence: TGTGCCAGCAGCTTAATGCCGGAGGAGACCCAGTACTTC. This gives the protein CASSLMPEETQYF.

The J gene is TRBJ1-1, the V gene TRBV7-8, with D perhaps TRBD1 (6 bases). Germline lookup yields CDR1 SGHVS and CDR2 FQNEAQ. Between the trimmed V and J ends, which lost 0 bases and 5 bases, there was a span of 16 bases. The CDR3 loop spans 16 amino acids. The CDR3 reads CASSLAPGGQGTEAFF. The CDR3, as DNA: TGTGCCAGCAGCTTAGCGCCCGGGGGGCAAGGAACTGAAGCTTTCTTT.

This clonotype was counted many times. The chain is built from TRBV12-3 or TRBV12-4 and TRBJ2-5, with 9 bases matching TRBD1. V lost 6 bases and J lost 1; bases outside the gene matches: 6. The CDR3 runs to 15 residues. CDR3: CASSSGTGPQETQYF. The CDR3 bases are TGTGCCAGCAGCTCCGGGACAGGGCCCCAAGAGACCCAGTACTTC.

This clonotype has at least ten counts. The J gene is TRBJ2-3, the V gene TRBV29-1; D ambiguous. Trimming took off 5 bases at V and 6 bases at J, with 12 bases between the two ends. Germline CDR1 is SQVTM and CDR2 is ANQGSEA. The CDR3 has 12 amino acids. The CDR3 sequence: CSVFMSGDTQYF. CDR3 sequence (DNA): TGCAGCGTTTTCATGTCTGGGGATACGCAGTATTTT.

This clonotype was observed a few times. The chain recombines TRBV20-1 with TRBJ2-7, with D possibly matching TRBD2 (6 bases). V was trimmed by 6 bases and J by 3 bases, leaving 15 bases between them. From germline, CDR1 is DFQATT and CDR2 SNEGSKA (reference sequence). This CDR3 spans 13 amino acids. CDR3 nucleotides: TGCAGTGCCAATAGCGGAACCAACTACGAGCAGTACTTC. This gives the protein CSANSGTNYEQYF.

The V and J genes are TRBV5-6 and TRBJ1-2; 9 bases match TRBD1. V shed 3 bases, J shed 4 bases, and the junction held 7 bases outside the gene matches. There are 15 residues in the CDR3. Germline V gene sequence: CDR1 SGHDT, CDR2 YYEEEE. The CDR3 DNA sequence: TGTGCCAGCAGCTCGGGACAGGGTTACCTCTATGGCTACACCTTC. This translates into CASSSGQGYLYGYTF.

This clonotype occurred many times. J is TRBJ1-2 and V is TRBV7-8; D is unclear. V was shortened by 3 bases and J by 6 bases, with 14 bases between the two germline ends. The CDR3 consists of 14 residues. The germline V gene has CDR1 SGHVS and CDR2 FQNEAQ. For the CDR3, the DNA is TGTGCCAGCAGCTTTCTCGACCGGGCGGATGGCTACACCTTC. Translating gives CASSFLDRADGYTF.

In this sample, this clonotype turned up a few times. The chain recombines TRBV12-3 or TRBV12-4 with TRBJ1-5; 9 positions match TRBD1. The length of the CDR3 is 15 residues. J lost 4 bases, V lost 5 bases, and 6 bases had no gene match. The CDR3 region is CASSITGGRNQPQHF. The DNA of the CDR3 is TGTGCCAGCAGTATCACAGGGGGCAGAAATCAGCCCCAGCATTTT.

The chain joins TRBV15 to TRBJ2-5, with TRBD2 matching 12 bases. CDR1 is LNHNV and CDR2 is YYDKDF in the germline V gene (reference sequence). The CDR3 loop spans 16 amino acids. V lost 2 bases to trimming and J lost 5 bases; unmatched junction nucleotides: 6. The CDR3 region has the DNA TGTGCCACCAGCAGAAAGGGACTAGCGGGTATTGAGACCCAGTACTTC. Its translation: CATSRKGLAGIETQYF. Full variable domain (rest looked up from reference TRBV15 and TRBJ2-5): DAMVIQNPRYQVTQFGKPVTLSCSQTLNHNVMYWYQQKSSQAPKLLFHYYDKDFNNEADTPDNFQSRRPNTSFCFLDIRSPGLGDTAMYLCATSRKGLAGIETQYFGPGTRLLVL.

This clonotype was recorded at least ten times. V gene TRBV29-1 combines with J gene TRBJ2-2; the D gene is possibly TRBD1 (6 bases). CDR1 SQVTM and CDR2 ANQGSEA come from the germline V gene. Trimming pared 5 bases from V and 1 base from J, leaving 11 bases between. The CDR3 loop spans 14 amino acids. The DNA for the CDR3 is TGCAGCGTTTTTCTGACAGGGAACACCGGGGAGCTGTTTTTT. Its protein is CSVFLTGNTGELFF.